This T cell receptor (beta chain) appears in the sequencing data of a study of PD-1 blockade in classical Hodgkin lymphoma. Study results and limitations: Complete responders entered with baseline diversity on par with newly diagnosed patients, the results showed. In newly diagnosed patients, baseline TCR diversity was reportedly below that of healthy donors. Among the patients, those starting nivolumab under 1 year after ASCT were excluded. A significant rise in TCR diversity by C4D1 was seen for CD4+ but not CD8+ cells.

Per germline, CDR1 SGHVS and CDR2 FNYEAQ. V lost 1 base, J lost 2 bases, and 6 bases stayed unmatched. The length of the CDR3 is 18 residues. The sample holds a few counts of this clone. Its antigen is still unknown. Patients all relapsed after autologous stem cell transplantation, and there was variation in brentuximab vedotin exposure. Clones were sequenced by immunoSEQ multiplex PCR, and TCRdb holds only the in-frame ones, with some missing. The top ten clones hold over 7.5% of a sample with fewer than 80,000 clones, around 75% of them seen once. The chain has TRBV7-6 and TRBJ2-6, with 9 bases that match TRBD1. The sample in question was peripheral blood mononuclear cells (PBMCs), obtained before the second cycle of nivolumab. This clonotype was obtained from a human donor with classical Hodgkin lymphoma. The CDR3 reads CASSLGDRGGTGANVLTF. The CDR3 bases are TGTGCCAGCAGCTTAGGTGACAGGGGGGGGACTGGGGCCAACGTCCTGACTTTC.